This T cell receptor (beta chain) derives from a study of Ad26.COV2.S vaccination and SARS-CoV-2 variants. Study-level information: Donor was one of the participants in the Ad26.COV2.S arm of the COV1001 trial.

The treatment: some 20 received Ad26.COV2.S at low or high dose, single or two shots; 5 received placebo; per-sample allocation not given. Sampling was performed 63 days after the first vaccine or placebo injection. An Ad26 vector carrying the Wuhan-strain SARS-CoV-2 spike served as the vaccine. Comments on this clone: The antigen remains unidentified.

The protocol was immunoSEQ multiplex PCR, while the TCRdb copy is restricted to in-frame clones and leaves out a portion. The sample holds more than 300,000 clones, 80% to 90% seen once. Study-level results: Estimates derived from TCR breadth and depth analyses may have underestimated total T cell responses. Researchers reported similar non-spike TCR breadth in vaccine and placebo recipients.

Trimming took 4 bases from V and 5 from J; bases not matched to a gene: 1. CDR3 length: 14 amino acids. CDR1 is MNHEY and CDR2 is SVGEGT in the germline V gene. This specimen consisted of peripheral blood, obtained in a trial of Ad26.COV2.S vaccine versus placebo. V usage is TRBV6-2 or TRBV6-3 and J usage is TRBJ2-1, with 11 bases lining up with TRBD1. This sequence was found in a person aged 18-60 years who received the Ad26.COV2.S COVID-19 vaccine or a placebo. The DNA of the CDR3 is TGTGCCAGCAGTTGGGACAGGGGGGACAATGAGCAGTTCTTC. It translates to CASSWDRGDNEQFF.